The clone carrying this T cell receptor (beta chain) has a single count. The data were obtained in a study of blood T cell repertoires in COVID-19. Across the study: Material from acute and convalescent COVID-19 was sourced from the United States, Italy and Spain. The cDNA or gDNA used as material had been derived from T cells, B-cell-depleted T cells, or PBMCs.

How the authors handled the data: Amplification from reference gene primers served as the basis for estimated nucleated cell counts. The repertoire was sequenced with immunoSEQ multiplex PCR; TCRdb's copy has only in-frame clones and lacks some. That table supplies the V and J calls and clone size; D and trimming were determined from the DNA. The repertoire holds more than 200,000 clones, with over 70% as singletons. The TCR comes from a woman older than 75 with acute or convalescent COVID-19. The specimen was peripheral blood.

The chain's CDR3 is CASSGGLAGRETQYF. The CDR3 DNA is TGCGCCAGCAGCGGGGGTCTAGCGGGGAGGGAGACCCAGTACTTC. The chain joins TRBV5-1 to TRBJ2-5; 9 bases line up with TRBD2. Losses at the gene ends were 4 bases for V and 5 bases for J; bases not matched to a gene: 9. This CDR3 is 15 amino acids long. CDR1 SGHRS and CDR2 YFSETQ come from the germline V gene.